These 11 T cell receptor beta chains were sequenced from one sample in a study of post-analysis software for immune sequencing data. General study points: Five or six TRBV segments, TRBV5-6, TRBV5-1 and TRBV20-1 among them, were found more frequent in patients than controls.

No antigen has been identified for these receptors. Built from TCR beta cDNA, the libraries had unique molecular identifiers in them. TCRdb re-called the PCR reads with MiXCR, one entry per CDR3 protein. The sample comprises roughly 700,000 distinct CDR3 sequences, less than 35% of which are singletons, and approximately 0.6% rests with the top ten. Sequenced input: blood. These receptors originate from a girl aged 10-17 years with multiple sclerosis.

This chain uses TRBV6-5 with TRBJ2-7; maybe TRBD1 (5 bases). The J call is doubtful: the DNA matches TRBJ2-5 better. From germline, CDR1 is MNHEY and CDR2 SVGAGI. The CDR3 consists of 16 residues. In DNA, the CDR3 is TGTGCCAGCAGTTACGGGGCGACTGCTAGTGTGGAGACCCAGTACTTC. Translating gives CASSYGATASVETQYF.

The J gene is TRBJ2-4, the V gene TRBV20-1; the match to TRBD1 covers 9 bases. The germline V gene encodes CDR1 DFQATT and CDR2 SNEGSKA (reference sequence). The CDR3 sequence is 17 residues long. With 0 bases clipped from V and 3 bases from J, the junction kept 9 bases outside the gene matches. CDR3 coding DNA: TGCAGTGCTAGAGATCTGGTGGGACAGGGTTTCAAAAACATTCAGTACTTC. This encodes CSARDLVGQGFKNIQYF.

V and J are TRBV4-2 and TRBJ1-6; D is uncertain. The CDR3 contains 15 residues. CDR1 and CDR2 from the germline V gene are LGHNA and YNFKEQ. V was clipped by 1 base and J by 7 bases, with 11 bases between them. CDR3 sequence reads: CASSQVAGANSPLHF. The CDR3 region has the DNA TGTGCCAGCAGCCAAGTTGCGGGAGCCAATTCACCCCTCCACTTT.

V usage is TRBV29-1 and J usage is TRBJ1-1; 9 nucleotides match TRBD1. The CDR3 length is 14 residues. Germline lookup yields CDR1 SQVTM and CDR2 ANQGSEA. For the CDR3, the DNA is TGCAACGTCTGGACAGGGGTCATGAACACTGAAGCTTTCTTT. This gives the protein CNVWTGVMNTEAFF.

The sample holds a few counts of this clonotype. This chain uses TRBV5-5 with TRBJ2-5; D is ambiguous. The V gene's germline CDR1 is SGHKS and CDR2 YYEKEE (reference sequence). Deletions cut 7 bases from V and 1 base from J, with 8 bases between. This CDR3 has 12 amino acids. The CDR3 here is CASALTQETQYF. The CDR3 DNA reads TGTGCCAGCGCCTTGACCCAAGAGACCCAGTACTTC. Based on the CDR3 plus reference TRBV5-5 and TRBJ2-5, the full variable domain is DAGVTQSPTHLIKTRGQQVTLRCSPISGHKSVSWYQQVLGQGPQFIFQYYEKEERGRGNFPDRFSARQFPNYSSELNVNALLLGDSALYLCASALTQETQYFGPGTRLLVL.

The sample holds a few counts of this clonotype. The V gene is TRBV20-1, the J gene TRBJ2-1; D could derive from TRBD1 or TRBD2 (6 bases each). CDR3 length equals 15 residues. V was pared by 0 bases and J by 4 bases, with 13 bases between. Germline V gives CDR1 DFQATT, CDR2 SNEGSKA (reference sequence). For the CDR3, the DNA is TGCAGTGCTAGAGATAAGAGGGGGGATTACAATGAGCAGTTCTTC. Protein product: CSARDKRGDYNEQFF.

This clonotype has only a few counts. The chain employs TRBV27 and TRBJ2-7, with 9 bases lining up with TRBD1. Germline V lookup: CDR1 MNHEY, CDR2 SMNVEV (reference sequence). This CDR3 has 15 amino acids. The V and J ends lost 5 bases and 5 bases, in that order; junction bases with no gene match: 10. As DNA, the CDR3 is TGTGCCAGCAGTCCGGGGACAGGGTGGGTACACGAGCAGTACTTC. Amino acids: CASSPGTGWVHEQYF.

This clonotype came up many times. The chain carries TRBV7-2 and TRBJ2-6; D remains unclear. The V end was cut by 3 bases, the J end by 1 base, with 7 bases between. CDR3 size: 15 residues. Germline lookup yields CDR1 SGHTA and CDR2 FQGNSA. The CDR3 protein is CASSFLGSGANVLTF. The CDR3, as DNA: TGTGCCAGCAGCTTCCTAGGGTCTGGGGCCAACGTCCTGACTTTC. The variable domain in full, with the rest retrieved from reference TRBV7-2 and TRBJ2-6, is GAGVSQSPSNKVTEKGKDVELRCDPISGHTALYWYRQSLGQGLEFLIYFQGNSAPDKSGLPSDRFSAERTGGSVSTLTIQRTQQEDSAVYLCASSFLGSGANVLTFGAGSRLTVL.

This clonotype was counted only a few times. The chain recombines TRBV5-1 with TRBJ1-2; weak D call: TRBD1 (6 bases). Germline-derived CDR1 and CDR2 are SGHRS and YFSETQ. The CDR3 has 15 amino acids. Trimming removed 3 bases from V and 4 bases from J, with 16 bases in between. The DNA of the CDR3 is TGCGCCAGCAGCTGGGATTCGGAAGGGGGCTATGGCTACACCTTC. This translates into CASSWDSEGGYGYTF. Drawing the rest from reference TRBV5-1 and TRBJ1-2, the complete variable domain is KAGVTQTPRYLIKTRGQQVTLSCSPISGHRSVSWYQQTPGQGLQFLFEYFSETQRNKGNFPGRFSGRQFSNSRSEMNVSTLELGDSALYLCASSWDSEGGYGYTFGSGTRLTVV.

This clonotype was detected only a few times. The chain couples TRBV12-3 or TRBV12-4 to TRBJ2-5; the match to TRBD1 covers 7 bases. The trim removed 2 bases at V and 0 bases at J, leaving 12 bases unmatched. The CDR3 loop spans 18 amino acids. The CDR3 sequence: CASSLRVGTDSYQETQYF. The DNA of the CDR3 is TGTGCCAGCAGTTTAAGGGTGGGGACAGACAGCTACCAAGAGACCCAGTACTTC.

This clonotype was counted only a few times. V and J are TRBV29-1 and TRBJ1-1; D remains ambiguous. The V gene lost 3 bases and the J gene lost 6 bases, with 14 bases spanning the gap. CDR3 length equals 13 residues. CDR1 and CDR2 (germline): SQVTM, ANQGSEA. The CDR3 sequence: CSVEDSPAAEAFF. DNA for the CDR3: TGCAGCGTTGAGGACTCCCCGGCCGCTGAAGCTTTCTTT.